This T cell receptor (beta chain) was identified during a study of CD8+ T cells in alopecia areata. Study-level findings and limits: Sequence data from scalp samples additionally include resident alphabeta T cells of normal skin.

Treatment reported: oral pan-JAK inhibitor, 5-10 mg twice daily. With regard to this clone: Its antigen is unknown.

Germline lookup yields CDR1 SGDLS and CDR2 YYNGEE. The CDR3 contains 14 residues. Trimming removed 5 bases at V and 0 bases at J, with 10 bases between. Once RNA had been extracted, it was reverse transcribed into cDNA to act as the sequencing template. Using immunoSEQ multiplex PCR, the repertoire was profiled, and TCRdb retains in-frame clones only, with some absent. The data contain hundreds of thousands of clones, roughly 63% of them singletons. The sequence was obtained from a human donor with alopecia areata. The V call is TRBV9, the J call TRBJ2-3; D is tentatively TRBD1 or TRBD2 (5 bases each). The sequencing here drew on CD4+ T cells sorted from blood, taken around week 52, from a patient treated with tofacitinib. DNA of the CDR3: TGTGCCAGCAGTGGTGGGGGTAGCACAGATACGCAGTATTTT. Translated, it gives CASSGGGSTDTQYF.